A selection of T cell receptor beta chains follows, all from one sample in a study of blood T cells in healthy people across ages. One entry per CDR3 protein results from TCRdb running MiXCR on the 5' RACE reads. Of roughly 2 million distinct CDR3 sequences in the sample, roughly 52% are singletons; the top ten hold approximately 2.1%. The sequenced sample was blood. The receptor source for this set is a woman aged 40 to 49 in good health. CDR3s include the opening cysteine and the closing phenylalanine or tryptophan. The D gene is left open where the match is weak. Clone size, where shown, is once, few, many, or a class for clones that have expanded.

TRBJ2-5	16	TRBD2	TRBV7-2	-	CASSLGVAGRQETQYF	TGTGCCAGCAGCTTAGGAGTAGCGGGGCGCCAAGAGACCCAGTACTTC
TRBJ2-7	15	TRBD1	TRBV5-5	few	CASSQTGVSYNEQYF	TGTGCCAGCAGCCAAACAGGGGTCTCCTACAATGAGCAGTACTTC
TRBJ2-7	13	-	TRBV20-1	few	CSASDRPTYEQYF	TGCAGTGCTTCCGACAGGCCTACCTACGAGCAGTACTTC
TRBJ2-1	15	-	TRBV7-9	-	CASSLKSADTNEQFF	TGTGCCAGCAGCTTAAAGAGCGCAGATACCAATGAGCAGTTCTTC
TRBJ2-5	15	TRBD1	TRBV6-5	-	CAGSTPRGRGKTQYF	TGTGCCGGCAGTACCCCGAGGGGGCGCGGAAAGACCCAGTACTTC
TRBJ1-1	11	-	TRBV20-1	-	CSATYGTEAFF	TGCAGTGCTACCTACGGCACTGAAGCTTTCTTT
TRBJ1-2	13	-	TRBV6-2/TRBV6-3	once	CASSSAGTNVYTF	TGTGCCAGCAGTTCGGCCGGGACAAATGTCTACACCTTC
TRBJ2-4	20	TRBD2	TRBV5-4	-	CASSQGLAGGPGTDKNIQYF	TGTGCCAGCAGCCAAGGACTAGCGGGGGGGCCGGGGACGGACAAAAACATTCAGTACTTC
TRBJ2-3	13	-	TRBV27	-	CASSPLGPDTQYF	TGTGCCAGCAGTCCCCTCGGTCCCGATACGCAGTATTTT
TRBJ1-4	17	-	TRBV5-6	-	CASSFGHLGGANEKLFF	TGTGCCAGCAGCTTTGGACATTTGGGTGGAGCTAATGAAAAACTGTTTTTT
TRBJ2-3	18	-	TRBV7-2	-	CASSRRFGGDWGTDTQYF	TGTGCCAGCAGCCGACGATTTGGGGGAGACTGGGGCACAGATACGCAGTATTTT
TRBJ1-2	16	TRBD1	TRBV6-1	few	CASSSKWRDSNYGYTF	TGTGCCAGCAGCTCCAAGTGGAGGGACAGTAACTATGGCTACACCTTC
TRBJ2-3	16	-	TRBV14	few	CASSRLSGTSTDTQYF	TGTGCCAGCAGCCGACTGAGCGGTACTAGCACAGATACGCAGTATTTT
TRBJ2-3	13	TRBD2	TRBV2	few	CASMRGATDTQYF	TGTGCCAGCATGCGGGGGGCCACAGATACGCAGTATTTT
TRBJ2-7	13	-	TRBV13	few	CASSLASVGEQYF	TGTGCCAGCAGCTTAGCTTCCGTAGGCGAGCAGTACTTC
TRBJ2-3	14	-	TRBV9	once	CASSVGNSIDTQYF	TGTGCCAGCAGCGTAGGGAATTCCATAGATACGCAGTATTTT
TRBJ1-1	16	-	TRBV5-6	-	CASSLYVRGAGTEAFF	TGTGCCAGCAGCTTGTACGTTCGGGGCGCAGGCACTGAGGCTTTCTTT
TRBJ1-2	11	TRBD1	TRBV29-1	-	CSDRTGWGYTF	TGCAGCGATAGGACAGGCTGGGGCTACACCTTC
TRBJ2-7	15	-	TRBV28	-	CASSLPGTFSYEQYF	TGTGCCAGCAGTCTTCCGGGGACATTTTCCTACGAGCAGTACTTC
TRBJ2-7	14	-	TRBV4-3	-	CASSTTGRNYEQYF	TGCGCCAGCAGCACAACAGGGAGGAACTACGAGCAGTACTTC
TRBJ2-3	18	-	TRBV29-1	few	CSVERDGPLISSTDTQYF	TGCAGCGTTGAAAGGGACGGGCCGTTAATCTCTAGCACAGATACGCAGTATTTT
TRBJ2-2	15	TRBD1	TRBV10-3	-	CAISNRGFDTGELFF	TGTGCCATCAGTAACAGGGGTTTTGACACCGGGGAGCTGTTTTTT
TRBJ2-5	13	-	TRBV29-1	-	CSVRIQLGETQYF	TGCAGCGTTCGGATCCAACTTGGGGAGACCCAGTACTTC
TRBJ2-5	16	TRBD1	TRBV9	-	CASSVVGQGNQETQYF	TGTGCCAGCAGCGTAGTAGGACAGGGAAACCAAGAGACCCAGTACTTC
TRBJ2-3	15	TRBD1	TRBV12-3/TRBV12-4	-	CASTARGQSTDTQYF	TGTGCCAGCACTGCAAGGGGGCAGAGCACAGATACGCAGTATTTT
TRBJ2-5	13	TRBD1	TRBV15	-	CATSRGQGKTQYF	TGTGCCACCAGCAGAGGACAGGGAAAGACCCAGTACTTC
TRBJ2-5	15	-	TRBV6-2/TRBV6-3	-	CASSYSTGASETQYF	TGTGCCAGCAGTTACTCGACGGGGGCTAGTGAGACCCAGTACTTC
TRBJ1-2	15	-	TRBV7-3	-	CASSLTAGQWDGYTF	TGTGCCAGCAGCTTAACGGCGGGGCAGTGGGATGGCTACACCTTC
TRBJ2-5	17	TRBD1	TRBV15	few	CATSRVRDRGLGETQYF	TGTGCCACCAGCAGAGTCCGGGACAGGGGGTTAGGAGAGACCCAGTACTTC
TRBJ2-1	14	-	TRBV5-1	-	CASSSKGTIEGQFF	TGCGCCAGCAGCTCAAAGGGGACAATAGAAGGGCAGTTCTTC
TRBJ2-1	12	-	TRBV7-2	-	CASSSTAGEQFF	TGTGCCAGCAGCTCCACGGCAGGTGAGCAGTTCTTC
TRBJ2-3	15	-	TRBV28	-	CASSRAPGRTYTQYF	TGTGCCAGCAGTCGAGCGCCGGGCAGGACTTATACGCAGTATTTT
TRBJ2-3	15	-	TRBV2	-	CASSDNLPAADTQYF	TGTGCCAGCAGTGACAATCTTCCAGCTGCAGATACGCAGTATTTT
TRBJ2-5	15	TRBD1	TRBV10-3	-	CAISEATGVRETQYF	TGTGCCATCAGTGAGGCGACAGGGGTTCGGGAGACCCAGTACTTC
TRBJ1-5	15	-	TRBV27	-	CASSPLHRGNQPQHF	TGTGCCAGCAGTCCCCTTCACAGGGGCAATCAGCCCCAGCATTTT
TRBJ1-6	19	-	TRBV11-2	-	CASSLVKVRAPLRNSPLHF	TGTGCCAGCAGCTTAGTTAAGGTGCGGGCACCACTAAGGAATTCACCCCTCCACTTT
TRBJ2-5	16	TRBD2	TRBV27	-	CASSLSSRLAEETQYF	TGTGCCAGCAGTTTATCTTCGAGGCTAGCGGAGGAGACCCAGTACTTC
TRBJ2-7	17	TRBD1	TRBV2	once	CASSDLHSTDRPYEQYF	TGTGCCAGCAGTGACCTCCACTCAACGGACAGGCCCTACGAGCAGTACTTC
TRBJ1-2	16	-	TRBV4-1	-	CASSQGPQGQGGGYTF	TGCGCCAGCAGCCAAGGACCTCAGGGCCAAGGGGGTGGCTACACCTTC
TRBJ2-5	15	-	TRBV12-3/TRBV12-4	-	CASSPPGTFQETQYF	TGTGCCAGCAGTCCCCCCGGGACTTTCCAAGAGACCCAGTACTTC
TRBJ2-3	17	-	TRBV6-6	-	CAGRDTTGGDGTDTQYF	TGTGCCGGCAGGGATACCACAGGGGGGGATGGCACAGATACGCAGTATTTT
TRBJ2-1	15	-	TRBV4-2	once	CASSQASPSYNEQFF	TGTGCCAGCAGCCAAGCGAGCCCGTCCTACAATGAGCAGTTCTTC
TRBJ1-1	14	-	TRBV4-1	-	CASSQVTANTEAFF	TGCGCCAGCAGCCAAGTCACGGCGAACACTGAAGCTTTCTTT
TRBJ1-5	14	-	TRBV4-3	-	CASSHRDGDQPQHF	TGCGCCAGCAGCCACCGCGACGGAGATCAGCCCCAGCATTTT
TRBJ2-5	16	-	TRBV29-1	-	CSVENSFWGSGETQYF	TGCAGCGTTGAAAATAGCTTTTGGGGGTCGGGAGAGACCCAGTACTTC
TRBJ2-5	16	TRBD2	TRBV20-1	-	CSAPSGGAVSTETQYF	TGCAGTGCCCCTAGCGGGGGGGCCGTATCTACAGAGACCCAGTACTTC
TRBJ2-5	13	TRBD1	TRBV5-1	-	CASRVGTAEAQYF	TGCGCCAGCAGGGTCGGGACAGCTGAGGCCCAGTACTTC
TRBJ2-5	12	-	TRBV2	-	CASKAARETQYF	TGTGCCAGCAAGGCGGCTCGAGAGACCCAGTACTTC
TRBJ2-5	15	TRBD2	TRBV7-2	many	CASSLVGLAEETQYF	TGTGCCAGCAGCTTAGTCGGACTAGCGGAAGAGACCCAGTACTTC
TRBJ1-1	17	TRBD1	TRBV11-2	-	CASSTRDRGSRNTEAFF	TGTGCCAGCAGCACCCGGGACAGGGGATCGCGGAACACTGAAGCTTTCTTT
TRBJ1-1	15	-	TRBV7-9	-	CASSLESQQGTEAFF	TGTGCCAGCAGCTTAGAAAGTCAGCAGGGCACTGAAGCTTTCTTT
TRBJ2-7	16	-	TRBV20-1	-	CSASSVRGRGTYEQYF	TGCAGTGCTAGCTCAGTTAGGGGACGCGGGACCTACGAGCAGTACTTC
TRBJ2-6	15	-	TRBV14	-	CASSQASAGANVLTF	TGTGCCAGCAGCCAGGCGTCTGCTGGGGCCAACGTCCTGACTTTC
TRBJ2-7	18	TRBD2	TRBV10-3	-	CAISEIFWGSGDYYEQYF	TGTGCCATCAGTGAAATCTTTTGGGGTAGCGGGGACTACTACGAGCAGTACTTC
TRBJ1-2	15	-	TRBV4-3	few	CASSQNHYRIGGYTF	TGCGCCAGCAGCCAAAATCATTACAGGATCGGTGGCTACACCTTC
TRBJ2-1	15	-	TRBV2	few	CASSDNRVSSGEQFF	TGTGCCAGCAGTGACAACAGGGTATCTTCGGGTGAGCAGTTCTTC
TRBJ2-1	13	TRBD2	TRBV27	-	CASSLIPGGEQFF	TGTGCCAGCAGTCTAATCCCGGGGGGTGAGCAGTTCTTC
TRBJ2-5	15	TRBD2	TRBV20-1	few	CSVPFAGGLQETQYF	TGCAGTGTCCCGTTCGCGGGGGGGCTACAAGAGACCCAGTACTTC
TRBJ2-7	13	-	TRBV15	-	CATSRDISYEQYF	TGTGCCACCAGCAGAGATATTTCCTACGAGCAGTACTTC